These 8 T cell receptor beta chains were all obtained from the same sample, sequenced in a study of T cell responses to AZD1222 COVID-19 vaccine. This table comes from immunoSEQ multiplex PCR, and its TCRdb copy is limited to in-frame clones, with some not included. Among tens of thousands of clones listed, roughly 88% were seen once. This sample comprised peripheral blood, obtained 28 days after the second AZD1222 dose. The receptors here all came from an adult who received the AZD1222 COVID-19 vaccine.

CDR3 nucleotide sequence: TGTGCCAGTACAGTGTTCGCGACAGGGAACACTGAAGCTTTCTTT. This translates into CASTVFATGNTEAFF. The rearrangement links TRBV19 to TRBJ1-1; tentatively, D is TRBD1 (6 bases). Between the trimmed V and J ends, which lost 7 bases and 1 base, there was a span of 16 bases. Looked up from germline, CDR1 is LNHDA and CDR2 is SQIVND (reference sequence). The CDR3 is made up of 15 amino acids.

V and J are TRBV7-9 and TRBJ1-4; D is ambiguous. The germline V and J ends were trimmed by 3 bases and 3 bases, with 5 bases remaining between them. Germline CDR1 SEHNR, CDR2 FQNEAQ (reference sequence). This CDR3 has 13 amino acids. The CDR3 spells CASSLAANEKLFF. The CDR3 DNA is TGTGCCAGCAGCTTGGCAGCTAATGAAAAACTGTTTTTT.

As DNA, the CDR3 is TGTGCCCGCCGCCGGGGGGGCGTCGAGACCCAGTACTTC. Protein: CARRRGGVETQYF. V is TRBV13 and J is TRBJ2-5; 8 nucleotides match TRBD2. The junction had 10 bases not matched to a gene; V was cut back by 11 bases and J by 5 bases. The CDR3 contains 13 residues. Germline V lookup: CDR1 PRHDT, CDR2 FYEKMQ (reference sequence).

The rearrangement joins TRBV7-2 to TRBJ1-2, with 9 positions matching TRBD1. After removal of 2 bases from V and 5 bases from J, the junction contained 3 bases not matched to a gene. Germline loops: CDR1 SGHTA, CDR2 FQGNSA. The CDR3 is 14 amino acids. Written as DNA, the CDR3 is TGTGCCAGCAGCTTAACAGGGGGCTTTTATGGCTACACCTTC. It yields the protein CASSLTGGFYGYTF.

This clone was detected only once. This sequence joins TRBV5-1 and TRBJ2-5; tentative D call: TRBD1 (5 bases). Trimming removed 3 bases from V and 4 bases from J, with 13 bases in between. Germline V gene sequence: CDR1 SGHRS, CDR2 YFSETQ. This CDR3 spans 14 amino acids. This chain's CDR3 is CASSSAPQGETQYF. The CDR3 nucleotides read TGCGCCAGCAGCTCGGCTCCGCAGGGAGAGACCCAGTACTTC.

The chain is built from TRBV11-1 and TRBJ2-1; D remains ambiguous. Germline V gene sequence: CDR1 SGHAT, CDR2 FQDESV (reference sequence). The CDR3 totals 13 residues. Trimming removed 0 bases from V and 7 bases from J, with 7 bases in between. CDR3 loop: CASSLAPGNEQFF. As DNA, the CDR3 is TGTGCCAGCAGCTTAGCCCCTGGGAATGAGCAGTTCTTC. Full variable domain (missing parts from reference TRBV11-1 and TRBJ2-1): EAEVAQSPRYKITEKSQAVAFWCDPISGHATLYWYRQILGQGPELLVQFQDESVVDDSQLPKDRFSAERLKGVDSTLKIQPAELGDSAMYLCASSLAPGNEQFFGPGTRLTVL.

The chain couples TRBV7-2 to TRBJ2-1, with 7 bases identical to TRBD2. CDR3 length: 13 residues. From germline, CDR1 is SGHTA and CDR2 FQGNSA. V shed 4 bases, J shed 6 bases, and the junction held 3 bases outside the gene matches. The CDR3, as DNA: TGTGCCAGCAGCTGGACTAGTTTCAATGAGCAGTTCTTC. Translation gives CASSWTSFNEQFF.

The chain combines TRBV30 with TRBJ2-6, with D perhaps TRBD1 (5 bases). Trimming pared 5 bases from V and 4 bases from J, leaving 12 bases between. Germline V gene sequence: CDR1 GTSNPN, CDR2 SVGIG (reference sequence). The CDR3 loop spans 14 amino acids. The CDR3: CAWCRDLGANVLTF. The CDR3 nucleotides read TGTGCCTGGTGCAGGGATTTGGGGGCCAACGTCCTGACTTTC.